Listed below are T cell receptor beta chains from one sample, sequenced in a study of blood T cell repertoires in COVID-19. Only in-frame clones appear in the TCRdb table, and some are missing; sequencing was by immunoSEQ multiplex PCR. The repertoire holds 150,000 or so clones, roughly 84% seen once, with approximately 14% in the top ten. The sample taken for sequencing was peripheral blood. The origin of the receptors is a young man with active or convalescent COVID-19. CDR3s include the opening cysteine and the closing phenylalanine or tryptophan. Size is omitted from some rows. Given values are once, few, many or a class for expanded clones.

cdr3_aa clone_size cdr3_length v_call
CASSLNRDSRGNQPQHF NA 17 TRBV5-6
CASSKERGAYNEQFF NA 15 TRBV5-6
CASSIQDRGRADTQYF NA 16 TRBV5-1
CASSLAVEGANEQYF NA 15 TRBV5-4
CASSSGTSGRKLGTQYF NA 17 TRBV11-3
CASSPATGTGNTIYF NA 15 TRBV28
CASSLPTGLALHF NA 13 TRBV4-1
CATSRDRGGGGYTF NA 14 TRBV15
CASSTAGGEGEPQHF NA 15 TRBV6-5
CASSQGGGGLGGNTIYF NA 17 TRBV4-1
CASSVDAGGSTDTQYF NA 16 TRBV9
CASSPLTGEAGNTIYF NA 16 TRBV11-2
CAWSTWTGGAEEKLFF NA 16 TRBV30
CASSQTSGETYNEQFF once 16 TRBV2
CASSLAPSGGAGTGELFF NA 18 TRBV5-1
CASSALADSTDTQYF once 15 TRBV10-2
CASSTDSNQPQHF NA 13 TRBV18
CASSRTSGSYEQYF few 14 TRBV6-6
CASSWGLAGGTYEQYF once 16 TRBV6-2/TRBV6-3
CASNPGLAINEQFF NA 14 TRBV5-1
CATSTSVSYEQYF NA 13 TRBV19
CASSREVLAATVNF NA 14 TRBV19
CASRTDRNNYGYTF NA 14 TRBV19
CASSLVRGDTQYF NA 13 TRBV11-2
CATSRVGPGGLLQETQYF NA 18 TRBV15
CASSYSSMNNEKLFF NA 15 TRBV6-5
CASSQVLIAGGVYNEQFF NA 18 TRBV3-1/TRBV3-2
CASSLGMGSHPFF NA 13 TRBV11-2
CASSLGAYGSINSPLHF NA 17 TRBV5-1
CASSLAWGQGETQYF NA 15 TRBV5-5
CASSQADSEIETQYF NA 15 TRBV4-2
CASSSTETVYHYEQYF NA 16 TRBV5-6
CASSQSAAARTYEQYF NA 16 TRBV4-1
CASSISGTSGALTVYEQYF NA 19 TRBV19
CAIRREGGSYEQYF NA 14 TRBV10-3
CASSVGLAYEQYF NA 13 TRBV9
CASSPVCEQYF NA 11 TRBV11-3
CASSAVTGLNTEAFF NA 15 TRBV3-1/TRBV3-2
CASSVDSEANYGYTF NA 15 TRBV6-4